Listed below are T cell receptor beta chains from one sample, sequenced in a study of T cells in Graves' hyperthyroidism and ophthalmopathy. TCRdb reprocessed the multiplex PCR reads via MiXCR and lists one record per CDR3 protein. The sample has 490,000 or so distinct CDR3 sequences, around 15% seen once. The sample was blood. Source of these receptors: a young woman with Graves' ophthalmopathy. CDR3s include the opening cysteine and the closing phenylalanine or tryptophan. D genes are given only for firm matches. Expanded clones are given a class, and other clones once, few, many or no size at all.

CDR3aa: CSAGRTSGSADTQYF
CDR3nt: TGCAGTGCTGGTCGGACTAGCGGGAGTGCAGATACGCAGTATTTT
d_gene: TRBD2
v_gene: TRBV20-1
j_gene: TRBJ2-3
abundance: many

CDR3aa: CSVADSPEAFF
CDR3nt: TGCAGCGTAGCGGACAGTCCTGAAGCTTTCTTT
d_gene: NA
v_gene: TRBV29-1
j_gene: TRBJ1-1
abundance: NA

CDR3aa: CASSTRVGEEGEQYF
CDR3nt: TGTGCCAGCAGCACCAGAGTAGGGGAAGAGGGCGAGCAGTACTTC
d_gene: NA
v_gene: TRBV5-6
j_gene: TRBJ2-7
abundance: NA

CDR3aa: CSAAGISTDTQYF
CDR3nt: TGCAGTGCCGCCGGGATTAGCACAGATACGCAGTATTTT
d_gene: NA
v_gene: TRBV20-1
j_gene: TRBJ2-3
abundance: many

CDR3aa: CASSLTGTATYNEQFF
CDR3nt: TGTGCCAGCAGTCTAACCGGGACTGCTACCTACAATGAGCAGTTCTTC
d_gene: NA
v_gene: TRBV6-2/TRBV6-3
j_gene: TRBJ2-1
abundance: many

CDR3aa: CSVVGLVGNEQFF
CDR3nt: TGCAGCGTTGTAGGACTAGTTGGCAATGAGCAGTTCTTC
d_gene: TRBD2
v_gene: TRBV29-1
j_gene: TRBJ2-1
abundance: few

CDR3aa: CSVNSGNTIYF
CDR3nt: TGCAGTGTTAACTCTGGAAACACCATATATTTT
d_gene: NA
v_gene: TRBV20-1
j_gene: TRBJ1-3
abundance: NA

CDR3aa: CASGLGGQVDEQFF
CDR3nt: TGTGCCAGCGGGCTGGGGGGACAGGTAGATGAGCAGTTCTTC
d_gene: TRBD1
v_gene: TRBV11-2
j_gene: TRBJ2-1
abundance: few

CDR3aa: CASSARLAGLNEQFF
CDR3nt: TGTGCCAGCAGCGCCCGACTAGCGGGTCTCAATGAGCAGTTCTTC
d_gene: TRBD2
v_gene: TRBV11-2
j_gene: TRBJ2-1
abundance: NA

CDR3aa: CASSHEATGGSHEQYF
CDR3nt: TGCGCCAGCAGCCATGAGGCCACAGGGGGCTCCCACGAGCAGTACTTC
d_gene: TRBD1
v_gene: TRBV5-1
j_gene: TRBJ2-7
abundance: many

CDR3aa: CASSVVPSGSQDQYF
CDR3nt: TGTGCCAGCAGCGTAGTTCCTAGCGGGAGCCAGGACCAGTACTTC
d_gene: TRBD2
v_gene: TRBV9
j_gene: TRBJ2-5
abundance: NA

CDR3aa: CSARDLSSYEQYF
CDR3nt: TGCAGTGCTAGAGATCTCAGCTCCTACGAGCAGTACTTC
d_gene: NA
v_gene: TRBV20-1
j_gene: TRBJ2-7
abundance: few

CDR3aa: CASSSGNSYEQYF
CDR3nt: TGTGCCAGCAGTTCGGGCAACTCCTACGAGCAGTACTTC
d_gene: NA
v_gene: TRBV27
j_gene: TRBJ2-7
abundance: many

CDR3aa: CASSLVRQGRLYTEAFF
CDR3nt: TGTGCCAGCAGCTTAGTTCGACAGGGACGGTTGTACACTGAAGCTTTCTTT
d_gene: TRBD1
v_gene: TRBV11-2
j_gene: TRBJ1-1
abundance: few

CDR3aa: CAWSVSASLAFF
CDR3nt: TGTGCCTGGAGTGTCTCGGCTTCCTTGGCTTTCTTT
d_gene: NA
v_gene: TRBV30
j_gene: TRBJ1-1
abundance: many

CDR3aa: CASSPHLTTSNQPQHF
CDR3nt: TGTGCCAGCAGTCCTCACCTGACCACTAGCAATCAGCCCCAGCATTTT
d_gene: NA
v_gene: TRBV28
j_gene: TRBJ1-5
abundance: many

CDR3aa: CASRPGTVGREQYF
CDR3nt: TGTGCCAGCCGCCCCGGGACAGTCGGAAGGGAGCAGTACTTC
d_gene: TRBD1
v_gene: TRBV28
j_gene: TRBJ2-7
abundance: many

CDR3aa: CASSPPRGEGSYEQYF
CDR3nt: TGTGCCAGCTCACCACCGCGCGGTGAGGGTAGCTACGAGCAGTACTTC
d_gene: NA
v_gene: TRBV18
j_gene: TRBJ2-7
abundance: many

CDR3aa: CASSFVGEYEQYF
CDR3nt: TGTGCCAGCAGCTTTGTGGGGGAATACGAGCAGTACTTC
d_gene: NA
v_gene: TRBV11-1
j_gene: TRBJ2-7
abundance: few

CDR3aa: CASSPGRGLGYTF
CDR3nt: TGTGCCAGCAGCCCGGGCCGGGGTCTTGGCTACACCTTC
d_gene: NA
v_gene: TRBV7-2
j_gene: TRBJ1-2
abundance: many

CDR3aa: CASSLSASGHRGSYEQYF
CDR3nt: TGCGCCAGCAGCTTGTCCGCTAGCGGGCACAGAGGCTCCTACGAGCAGTACTTC
d_gene: TRBD2
v_gene: TRBV5-1
j_gene: TRBJ2-7
abundance: many

CDR3aa: CAWTGSKDYGYTF
CDR3nt: TGTGCCTGGACCGGGAGTAAAGACTATGGCTACACCTTC
d_gene: NA
v_gene: TRBV30
j_gene: TRBJ1-2
abundance: many

CDR3aa: CATKQGAENEQFF
CDR3nt: TGTGCCACCAAACAGGGGGCTGAGAATGAGCAGTTCTTC
d_gene: TRBD1
v_gene: TRBV28
j_gene: TRBJ2-1
abundance: few

CDR3aa: CASSVGVSFEYGYTF
CDR3nt: TGTGCCAGCAGCGTCGGGGTCAGTTTTGAGTATGGCTACACCTTC
d_gene: NA
v_gene: TRBV9
j_gene: TRBJ1-2
abundance: NA

CDR3aa: CASSQEGGQNEQFF
CDR3nt: TGTGCCAGCAGCCAAGAGGGAGGACAGAATGAGCAGTTCTTC
d_gene: NA
v_gene: TRBV14
j_gene: TRBJ2-1
abundance: many

CDR3aa: CSARDLRGYSETQYF
CDR3nt: TGCAGTGCTAGAGATCTCCGGGGATACTCGGAGACCCAGTACTTC
d_gene: NA
v_gene: TRBV20-1
j_gene: TRBJ2-5
abundance: many

CDR3aa: CASSPSGPGELFF
CDR3nt: TGTGCCAGCTCACCATCAGGGCCCGGGGAGCTGTTTTTT
d_gene: NA
v_gene: TRBV18
j_gene: TRBJ2-2
abundance: many

CDR3aa: CASSVIVRRGTEAFF
CDR3nt: TGTGCCAGCAGCGTAATCGTCAGGAGGGGGACTGAAGCTTTCTTT
d_gene: NA
v_gene: TRBV9
j_gene: TRBJ1-1
abundance: few

CDR3aa: CASSQGQKGLYFF
CDR3nt: TGTGCCAGCAGCCAAGGACAGAAGGGGCTCTATTTCTTT
d_gene: NA
v_gene: TRBV7-2
j_gene: TRBJ1-1
abundance: few

CDR3aa: CASSVMPQPSHEQYF
CDR3nt: TGTGCCAGCAGCGTGATGCCCCAGCCCTCCCACGAGCAGTACTTC
d_gene: NA
v_gene: TRBV9
j_gene: TRBJ2-7
abundance: NA